Each of the 26 T cell receptor beta chains below was sequenced from the same sample in a study of blood T cell repertoires in COVID-19. The assay was immunoSEQ multiplex PCR, and TCRdb's table has in-frame clones only and misses some. The sample has 400,000 to 450,000 clones; approximately 90% are singletons. What was sequenced was peripheral blood. The receptors stem from a man in his late teens or twenties with COVID-19, enrolled during active disease.

This rearrangement joins TRBV3-1 (or the pseudogene TRBV3-2) to TRBJ2-3, with 12 bases lining up with TRBD2. Germline V gives CDR1 LGHDT, CDR2 YNNKEL (reference sequence). This CDR3 contains 17 residues. V dropped 1 base and J dropped 5; count of bases not matched to a gene: 7. The CDR3 reads CASSQVSSGGAEDTQYF. The CDR3 DNA follows: TGTGCCAGCAGCCAAGTATCTAGCGGGGGGGCCGAAGATACGCAGTATTTT.

V and J are TRBV5-1 and TRBJ1-4; D not resolved. This CDR3 is built from 13 residues. V was cut by 3 bases and J by 8 bases, with 11 bases left in between. The germline CDR1 and CDR2 sequences are SGHRS and YFSETQ. DNA of the CDR3: TGCGCCAGCAGCTCGGGGATGGGGGAAAAACTGTTTTTT. It codes for CASSSGMGEKLFF.

The chain links TRBV27 to TRBJ2-5; possibly TRBD1 for D (5 bases). V gave up 3 bases and J gave up 4 bases, with 9 bases separating them. Germline CDR1 reads MNHEY; CDR2 reads SMNVEV (reference sequence). The CDR3 length is 13 residues. The CDR3 nucleotides are TGTGCCAGCAGTTTGGGGCAATTAGAGACCCAGTACTTC. Translating it yields CASSLGQLETQYF.

The DNA for the CDR3 is TGTGCTAGTGGTTTGGTATTGGGAGAGGGACAGGGGACCCTTCTCAACACCGGGGAGCTGTTTTTT. It yields the protein CASGLVLGEGQGTLLNTGELFF. The V and J genes are TRBV12-5 and TRBJ2-2; 10 positions match TRBD1. This CDR3 is built from 22 residues. CDR1 and CDR2 (germline): LGHNT, FRNRAP. J gave up 2 bases and V 0 bases, and 18 bases lay outside the gene matches.

The chain has TRBV5-6 and TRBJ2-5, with TRBD1 identical over 7 bases. This CDR3 comprises 14 residues. CDR1 and CDR2 (germline): SGHDT, YYEEEE. After removal of 6 bases from V and 5 bases from J, the junction contained 10 bases not matched to a gene. This CDR3 reads CASNRIDRDETQYF. The CDR3, as DNA: TGTGCCAGCAACAGAATCGACAGGGACGAGACCCAGTACTTC. Based on the CDR3 plus reference TRBV5-6 and TRBJ2-5, the full variable domain is DAGVTQSPTHLIKTRGQQVTLRCSPKSGHDTVSWYQQALGQGPQFIFQYYEEEERQRGNFPDRFSGHQFPNYSSELNVNALLLGDSALYLCASNRIDRDETQYFGPGTRLLVL.

This sequence joins TRBV2 and TRBJ1-5; maybe TRBD1 (5 bases). Trimming left V 3 bases short and J 0 bases short, with 12 bases between. The CDR3 length is 16 residues. Per the germline V gene, CDR1 is SNHLY and CDR2 is FYNNEI. The CDR3 coding sequence is TGTGCCAGCAGTGATGGGCAGGGCTATAGCAATCAGCCCCAGCATTTT. Translated: CASSDGQGYSNQPQHF.

The DNA of the CDR3 is TGCGCCAGCAGCCCGGGGACTAGCGGGGGACGCGAGCAGTACTTC. This gives the protein CASSPGTSGGREQYF. The gene calls are TRBV5-1 and TRBJ2-7; 14 bases line up with TRBD2. The CDR3 sequence is 15 residues long. After removal of 4 bases from V and 6 bases from J, the junction contained 6 bases not matched to a gene. The germline gives CDR1 SGHRS, CDR2 YFSETQ.

The chain is built from TRBV3-1 (or the pseudogene TRBV3-2) and TRBJ2-3, with 12 bases fitting TRBD2. V shed 4 bases, J shed 0 bases, and the junction held 11 bases outside the gene matches. Germline lookup yields CDR1 LGHDT and CDR2 YNNKEL (reference sequence). The CDR3 has 19 residues. The CDR3 loop reads CASSRAGGLAGGSTDTQYF. The DNA of the CDR3 is TGTGCCAGCAGCCGCGCAGGGGGACTAGCGGGCGGAAGCACAGATACGCAGTATTTT.

This clone was recorded many times. The chain is built from TRBV21-1 and TRBJ2-5; TRBD1 was called by the table and not checked on the DNA. TRBV21-1 is tagged as a pseudogene. The CDR3 sequence is 16 residues long. This CDR3 reads CASSKAWTGPEETQYF. The CDR3, as DNA: TGTGCCAGCAGCAAAGCTTGGACAGGGCCGGAAGAGACCCAGTACTTC.

This sequence joins TRBV5-1 and TRBJ2-7; D perhaps matches TRBD2 (5 bases). Looked up from germline, CDR1 is SGHRS and CDR2 is YFSETQ. CDR3 length equals 13 residues. V was shortened by 2 bases and J by 4 bases, with 10 bases between the two germline ends. The CDR3 nucleotides read TGCGCCAGCAGCTTCGATAGGGAGTACGAGCAGTACTTC. This gives the protein CASSFDREYEQYF.

The CDR3: CASTTQTYSGNTIYF. CDR3 DNA sequence: TGTGCCAGCACCACCCAAACATACTCTGGAAACACCATATATTTT. This rearrangement joins TRBV6-5 to TRBJ1-3, with no clear D. The CDR3 spans 15 residues. V gave up 7 bases and J gave up 0 bases, with 13 bases separating them. Germline assignment: CDR1 MNHEY and CDR2 SVGAGI.

In its sample, this clone was seen once. The gene calls are TRBV4-2 and TRBJ2-5; 14 positions agree with TRBD2. The CDR3 totals 16 residues. Germline values: CDR1 LGHNA, CDR2 YNFKEQ. The junction had 6 bases not matched to a gene; V was cut back by 4 bases and J by 5 bases. In DNA, the CDR3 is TGTGCCAGCAGCCTTGGACTAGCGGGGGGCGAGGAGACCCAGTACTTC. Amino acids: CASSLGLAGGEETQYF.

This sequence joins TRBV6-5 and TRBJ1-3; D is possibly TRBD1 (6 bases). From germline, CDR1 is MNHEY and CDR2 SVGAGI. V lost 0 bases, J lost 2 bases, and 8 bases lay in between. The CDR3 covers 15 residues. Here the CDR3 reads CASSYSYRAGNTIYF. CDR3 nucleotides: TGTGCCAGCAGTTACTCGTACAGGGCTGGAAACACCATATATTTT.

The genes are TRBV18 and TRBJ2-2; 10 bases map to TRBD1. Looked up from germline, CDR1 is KGHSH and CDR2 is LQKENI. The trim removed 5 bases at V and 4 bases at J, leaving 4 bases unmatched. CDR3 length equals 15 residues. The CDR3 is CASSSDRGGTGELFF. The CDR3 region has the DNA TGTGCCAGCTCATCGGACAGGGGGGGCACCGGGGAGCTGTTTTTT.

This sequence joins TRBV2 and TRBJ1-1; D not resolved. Trimming pared 1 base from V and 5 bases from J, leaving 5 bases between. The CDR3 has 12 amino acids. CDR1 and CDR2 (germline): SNHLY, FYNNEI. CDR3 amino acids: CASSEGRTEAFF. CDR3 DNA: TGTGCCAGCAGTGAAGGGAGGACTGAAGCTTTCTTT.

CDR3: CASSAEYYSNQPQHF. The CDR3 DNA is TGTGCCAGCAGCGCCGAGTACTATAGCAATCAGCCCCAGCATTTT. The rearrangement links TRBV11-3 to TRBJ1-5, with D unclear. Germline V gene data show CDR1 as SGHNT and CDR2 as YENEEA. This CDR3 region has 15 residues. The V end lost 5 bases, the J end lost 0 bases, and 11 bases lay between the germline ends.

The rearrangement uses TRBV11-3 and TRBJ2-7; D perhaps matches TRBD2 (5 bases). The CDR3 has 13 residues. The V end was cut by 1 base, the J end by 6 bases, with 10 bases between. Germline loops: CDR1 SGHNT, CDR2 YENEEA. The CDR3 reads CASSLGLEAEQYF. The CDR3 DNA reads as TGTGCCAGCAGCTTAGGTCTGGAGGCCGAGCAGTACTTC. The whole variable domain, filled in from reference TRBV11-3 and TRBJ2-7, reads EAGVVQSPRYKIIEKKQPVAFWCNPISGHNTLYWYLQNLGQGPELLIRYENEEAVDDSQLPKDRFSAERLKGVDSTLKIQPAELGDSAVYLCASSLGLEAEQYFGPGTRLTVT.

This sequence joins TRBV2 and TRBJ2-1; TRBD1 is a possible D gene (6 bases). The CDR3 extends over 14 amino acids. CDR1 is SNHLY and CDR2 is FYNNEI in the germline V gene. V shed 3 bases and J shed 5 bases, with 11 bases lying between them. In DNA, the CDR3 is TGTGCCAGCAGTGAGGGACACGGAGACAATGAGCAGTTCTTC. Translation gives CASSEGHGDNEQFF. Variable domain in full (rest from reference TRBV2 and TRBJ2-1): EPEVTQTPSHQVTQMGQEVILRCVPISNHLYFYWYRQILGQKVEFLVSFYNNEISEKSEIFDDQFSVERPDGSNFTLKIRSTKLEDSAMYFCASSEGHGDNEQFFGPGTRLTVL.

The chain has TRBV4-1 and TRBJ1-2, with 7 nucleotides matching TRBD1. Per the germline V gene, CDR1 is MGHRA and CDR2 is YSYEKL. This CDR3 region has 15 residues. Trimming cost V 2 bases and J 3 bases; bases outside gene matches: 6. This CDR3 reads CASSQTQGNDYGYTF. DNA for the CDR3: TGCGCCAGCAGCCAAACACAGGGGAATGACTATGGCTACACCTTC.

The chain is built from TRBV14 and TRBJ2-1; D is ambiguous. Germline V lookup: CDR1 SGHDN, CDR2 FVKESK. Trimming took off 5 bases at V and 6 bases at J, with 14 bases between the two ends. The CDR3 contains 14 residues. The CDR3 loop is CASSFTLLVNEQFF. CDR3 DNA sequence: TGTGCCAGCAGCTTTACTCTGTTAGTCAATGAGCAGTTCTTC.

V usage is TRBV10-1 and J usage is TRBJ2-7; 12 positions match TRBD2. The CDR3 is 15 residues long. Germline CDR1 and CDR2: WNHNN and SYGVQD (reference sequence). J lost 3 bases, V lost 4 bases, and 4 bases had no gene match. CDR3 sequence reads: CASSGMTSGGYEQYF. The CDR3 nucleotides are TGCGCCAGCAGTGGAATGACTAGCGGGGGCTACGAGCAGTACTTC.

The chain couples TRBV2 to TRBJ2-1; D remains unclear. The germline V and J ends were trimmed by 6 bases and 0 bases, with 18 bases remaining between them. CDR1 and CDR2 (germline): SNHLY, FYNNEI. This CDR3 has 17 residues. The CDR3 coding sequence is TGTGCCAGCAGCTGGCCGAAAGGTGGCGGCTCCTACAATGAGCAGTTCTTC. It specifies CASSWPKGGGSYNEQFF.

In DNA form, the CDR3 reads TGTGCCAGCAGAACCGGGGCTAATGAAAAACTGTTTTTT. Translation: CASRTGANEKLFF. The rearrangement links TRBV27 to TRBJ1-4; D not certain. This CDR3 is 13 amino acids long. The germline V gene encodes CDR1 MNHEY and CDR2 SMNVEV (reference sequence). V lost 6 bases, J lost 3 bases, and 8 bases lay in between.

The V call is TRBV7-8, the J call TRBJ2-1, with 10 bases identical to TRBD1. The V segment lost 2 bases and the J segment 4 bases; nucleotides outside the gene matches: 5. Germline lookup yields CDR1 SGHVS and CDR2 FQNEAQ. The CDR3 extends over 16 amino acids. The CDR3 nucleotides are TGTGCCAGCAGCTTAATGTTGGGACAGGGGTACAATGAGCAGTTCTTC. Protein sequence: CASSLMLGQGYNEQFF. Based on the CDR3 plus reference TRBV7-8 and TRBJ2-1, the full variable domain is GAGVSQSPRYKVAKRGQDVALRCDPISGHVSLFWYQQALGQGPEFLTYFQNEAQLDKSGLPSDRFFAERPEGSVSTLKIQRTQQEDSAVYLCASSLMLGQGYNEQFFGPGTRLTVL.

The chain joins TRBV11-2 to TRBJ2-1, with 10 nucleotides matching TRBD2. Germline CDR1 and CDR2: SGHAT and FQNNGV. V trimming: 5 bases; J trimming: 5 bases; junction bases outside the gene matches: 3. This CDR3 is built from 14 residues. The CDR3 DNA sequence: TGTGCCAGCAGCCTAGCGGGAGTCCACAATGAGCAGTTCTTC. Translation gives CASSLAGVHNEQFF.

This chain uses TRBV6-5 with TRBJ1-1, with TRBD1 as a possible D gene (5 bases). Germline V gives CDR1 MNHEY, CDR2 SVGAGI. V was trimmed by 4 bases and J by 1 base, leaving 7 bases between them. This CDR3 region has 13 residues. The CDR3 here is CASSWGENTEAFF. As DNA, the CDR3 is TGTGCCAGCAGTTGGGGGGAGAACACTGAAGCTTTCTTT.